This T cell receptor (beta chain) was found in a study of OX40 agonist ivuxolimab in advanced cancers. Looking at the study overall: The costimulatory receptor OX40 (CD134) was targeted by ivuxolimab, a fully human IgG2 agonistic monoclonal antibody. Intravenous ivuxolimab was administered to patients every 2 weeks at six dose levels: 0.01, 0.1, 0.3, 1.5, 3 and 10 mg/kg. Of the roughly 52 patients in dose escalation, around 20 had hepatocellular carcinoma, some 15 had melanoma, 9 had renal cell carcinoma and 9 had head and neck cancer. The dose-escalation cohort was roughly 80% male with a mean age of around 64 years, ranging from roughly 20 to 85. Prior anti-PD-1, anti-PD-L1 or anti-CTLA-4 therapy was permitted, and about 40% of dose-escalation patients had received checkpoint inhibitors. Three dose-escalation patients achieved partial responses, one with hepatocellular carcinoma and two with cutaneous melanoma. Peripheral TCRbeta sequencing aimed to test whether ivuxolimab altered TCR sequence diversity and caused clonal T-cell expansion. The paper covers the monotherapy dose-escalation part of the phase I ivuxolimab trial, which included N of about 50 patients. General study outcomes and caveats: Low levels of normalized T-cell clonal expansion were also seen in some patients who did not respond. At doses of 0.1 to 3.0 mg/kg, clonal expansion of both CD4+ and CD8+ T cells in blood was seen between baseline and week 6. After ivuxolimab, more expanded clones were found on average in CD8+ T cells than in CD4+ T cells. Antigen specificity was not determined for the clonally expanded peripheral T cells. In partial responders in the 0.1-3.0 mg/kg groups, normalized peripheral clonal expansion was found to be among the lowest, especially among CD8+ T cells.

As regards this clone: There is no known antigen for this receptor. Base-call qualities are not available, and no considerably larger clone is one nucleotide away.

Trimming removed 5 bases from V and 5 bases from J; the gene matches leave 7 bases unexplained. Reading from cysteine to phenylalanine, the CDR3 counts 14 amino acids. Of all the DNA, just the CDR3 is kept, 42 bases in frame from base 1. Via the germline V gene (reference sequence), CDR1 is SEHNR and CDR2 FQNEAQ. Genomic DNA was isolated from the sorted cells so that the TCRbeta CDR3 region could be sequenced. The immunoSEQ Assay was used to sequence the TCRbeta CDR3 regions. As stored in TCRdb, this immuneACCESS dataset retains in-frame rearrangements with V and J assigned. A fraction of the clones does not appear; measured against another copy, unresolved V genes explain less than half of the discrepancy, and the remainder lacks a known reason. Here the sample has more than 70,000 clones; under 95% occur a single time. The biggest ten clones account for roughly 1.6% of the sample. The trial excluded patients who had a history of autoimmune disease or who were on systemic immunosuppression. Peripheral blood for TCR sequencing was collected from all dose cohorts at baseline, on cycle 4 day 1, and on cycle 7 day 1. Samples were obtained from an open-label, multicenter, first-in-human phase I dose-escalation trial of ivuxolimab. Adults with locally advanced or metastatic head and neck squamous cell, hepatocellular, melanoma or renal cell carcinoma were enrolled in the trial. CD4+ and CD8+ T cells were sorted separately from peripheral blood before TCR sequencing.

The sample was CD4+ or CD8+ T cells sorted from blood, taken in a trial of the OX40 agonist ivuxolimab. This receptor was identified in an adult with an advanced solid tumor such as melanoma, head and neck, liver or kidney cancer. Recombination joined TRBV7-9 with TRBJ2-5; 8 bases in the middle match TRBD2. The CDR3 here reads CASSVPGLGETQYF. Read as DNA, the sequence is TGTGCCAGCAGCGTTCCGGGACTAGGGGAGACCCAGTACTTC.